Shown below are 24 T cell receptor beta chains from a single sample sequenced in a study of T cell repertoires in cytomegalovirus infection (dated by TCRdb to about 2019). Data came from an Illumina HiSeq 1500. TCRdb handled the public reads itself, with Q25 trimming in fastp and clone calling in MiXCR, and kept productive beta chains. Rows merge per CDR3 protein into single entries with the most common DNA and genes. The sample has roughly 920,000 distinct CDR3 sequences on record, around a third of them singletons. Jointly, the top ten make up roughly an eighth of the sample. Which antigens these TCRs recognize remains unknown. What the treatment or condition label conveys for this sample: in vitro stimulation with specific CMV peptide epitopes to enrich CMV-specific T cells. Sequencing used cultured CD8+ T cells from PBMCs, obtained from culture after CMV antigen stimulation. The receptor source for this set is a human donor in good health (CMV status not recorded). Some clones in this sample may be carry-over from other donors' samples.

The chain combines TRBV7-8 with TRBJ1-6, with no clear D. CDR3 length: 12 amino acids. V was clipped by 4 bases and J by 11 bases, with 9 bases between them. Looked up from germline, CDR1 is SGHVS and CDR2 is FQNEAQ. In DNA, the CDR3 is TGTGCCAGCAGCTCGGGAGGGCCACCCCTCCACTTT. It specifies CASSSGGPPLHF. The whole variable domain, filled in from reference TRBV7-8 and TRBJ1-6, reads GAGVSQSPRYKVAKRGQDVALRCDPISGHVSLFWYQQALGQGPEFLTYFQNEAQLDKSGLPSDRFFAERPEGSVSTLKIQRTQQEDSAVYLCASSSGGPPLHFGNGTRLTVT.

The chain joins TRBV4-1 to TRBJ1-6; TRBD1 agrees at 11 bases. Germline CDR1 reads MGHRA; CDR2 reads YSYEKL. The CDR3 extends over 15 amino acids. V lost 4 bases to trimming and J lost 9 bases; unmatched junction nucleotides: 5. CDR3 nucleotides: TGCGCCAGCAGCCCCGGGACAGGGGGACTTTCACCCCTCCACTTT. Its translation: CASSPGTGGLSPLHF.

The V call is TRBV7-6, the J call TRBJ2-2, with D possibly TRBD2 on 5 matching bases. The germline V and J ends were trimmed by 8 bases and 8 bases, with 15 bases remaining between them. The CDR3 runs 13 residues. Germline V gives CDR1 SGHVS, CDR2 FNYEAQ. DNA for the CDR3: TGTGCCAGCGCGAGAAAGCCGGGAGGGGAGCTGTTTTTT. It specifies CASARKPGGELFF.

The chain joins TRBV3-1 to TRBJ1-4; D ambiguous. The CDR3 contains 20 residues. CDR1 is LGHDT, CDR2 YNNKEL, per germline (reference sequence). V shed 3 bases and J shed 8 bases, with 31 bases lying between them. The CDR3 DNA is TGTGCCAGCAGCCACCCCTTGGGCCACCTAAGGGCACCCCGGCCCGAAAAACTGTTTTTT. It is translated as CASSHPLGHLRAPRPEKLFF.

Points on this clonotype: The junction departs from germline at one end; a sequencing error may be responsible. V is TRBV7-9 and J is TRBJ2-3; the D gene is possibly TRBD2 (6 bases). CDR1 is SEHNR and CDR2 is FQNEAQ in the germline V gene (reference sequence). The CDR3 is made up of 16 amino acids. This chain's CDR3 is CVSSFNRDPRGDTQYF. The DNA for the CDR3 is TGTGTCAGCAGCTTCAACCGGGACCCCCGGGGGGATACGCAGTATTTT.

The J gene is TRBJ1-2, the V gene TRBV27; TRBD1 might be the D (6 bases). V was pared by 2 bases and J by 6 bases, with 16 bases between. Germline-derived CDR1 and CDR2 are MNHEY and SMNVEV (reference sequence). The CDR3 has 15 amino acids. The CDR3 spells CASSLIAGAVDGYTF. The CDR3 nucleotides read TGTGCCAGCAGTTTAATCGCGGGGGCGGTGGATGGCTACACCTTC.

V usage is TRBV4-1 and J usage is TRBJ2-3, with D hard to call. The CDR3 loop spans 15 amino acids. V dropped 0 bases and J dropped 2 bases, with 9 bases sitting between them. The V gene's germline CDR1 is MGHRA and CDR2 YSYEKL. The CDR3: CASSQEGSFTDTQYF. The CDR3 DNA reads TGCGCCAGCAGCCAAGAGGGCAGTTTCACAGATACGCAGTATTTT.

This clonotype was seen more than once but under ten times. The chain links TRBV7-6 to TRBJ2-7; 9 bases map to TRBD2. V gave up 4 bases and J gave up 2 bases; unmatched junction bases: 6. Germline V gives CDR1 SGHVS, CDR2 FNYEAQ. The CDR3 consists of 15 residues. CDR3 DNA: TGTGCCAGCAGCTCAGGACTAGCGCACACCTACGAGCAGTACTTC. Translation gives CASSSGLAHTYEQYF.

This clonotype has more than one count but fewer than ten. The rearrangement uses TRBV27 and TRBJ2-3; D gene ambiguous. The CDR3 runs 13 residues. CDR1 MNHEY and CDR2 SMNVEV come from the germline V gene (reference sequence). With 3 bases removed from V and 2 bases from J, the gap between germline ends came to 6 bases. The CDR3 reads CASSFSVTDTQYF. The CDR3 DNA reads as TGTGCCAGCAGTTTTTCTGTCACAGATACGCAGTATTTT.

This chain connects TRBV6-6 to TRBJ1-5; 10 bases are shared with TRBD1. The CDR3 covers 16 residues. Germline V lookup: CDR1 MNHNY, CDR2 SVGAGI (reference sequence). With V trimmed by 5 bases and J by 1 base, 5 bases remained unmatched. CDR3 DNA: TGTGCCAGCAGTCCGAAGGGACAGGGGAGCAATCAGCCCCAGCATTTT. Its protein is CASSPKGQGSNQPQHF.

The chain employs TRBV19 and TRBJ1-2; 7 bases align to TRBD1. Looked up from germline, CDR1 is LNHDA and CDR2 is SQIVND (reference sequence). There are 16 residues in the CDR3. V shed 0 bases and J 3 bases; nucleotides not matched to a gene: 7. The CDR3 nucleotides read TGTGCCAGTAGTATAGATCGGTCAGGGGGGGACTATGGCTACACCTTC. Encoded protein: CASSIDRSGGDYGYTF.

J is TRBJ1-1 and V is TRBV19; 7 positions match TRBD1. Germline-derived CDR1 and CDR2 are LNHDA and SQIVND (reference sequence). This CDR3 contains 13 residues. V gave up 6 bases and J gave up 5 bases; unmatched junction bases: 6. CDR3 region: CASRTNRGTEAFF. The CDR3 DNA reads as TGTGCCAGTAGAACCAACAGGGGTACTGAAGCTTTCTTT.

V and J are TRBV6-2 or TRBV6-3 and TRBJ2-1; 9 bases are a match to TRBD2. The V gene end was trimmed by 10 bases and the J gene end by 15 bases; junction bases not matched to a gene: 34. Germline CDR1 and CDR2: MNHEY and SVGEGT. This CDR3 contains 19 residues. The chain's CDR3 is CANMLPPRLADGLHYRGFF. CDR3 nucleotides: TGTGCCAACATGCTACCTCCCCGACTAGCGGACGGCCTCCACTACAGGGGGTTCTTC.

Of note for this clonotype: The junction does not match germline at one end; this may be a read error. V and J are TRBV7-9 and TRBJ2-3; D call uncertain. Germline-derived CDR1 and CDR2 are SEHNR and FQNEAQ (reference sequence). This CDR3 region has 13 residues. Here the CDR3 reads CANSYPMGDTQYF. CDR3 DNA: TGTGCCAACAGCTACCCGATGGGAGATACGCAGTATTTT.

The sample holds a few counts of this clonotype. V is TRBV19 and J is TRBJ2-6, with D possibly being TRBD1 (5 bases). CDR1 and CDR2 (germline): LNHDA, SQIVND (reference sequence). The CDR3 runs to 16 residues. V lost 1 base and J lost 0, with 7 bases in between. CDR3 DNA sequence: TGTGCCAGTAGTATAGTGCAGGGCTCTGGGGCCAACGTCCTGACTTTC. Protein: CASSIVQGSGANVLTF. The variable domain in full, with the rest retrieved from reference TRBV19 and TRBJ2-6, is DGGITQSPKYLFRKEGQNVTLSCEQNLNHDAMYWYRQDPGQGLRLIYYSQIVNDFQKGDIAEGYSVSREKKESFPLTVTSAQKNPTAFYLCASSIVQGSGANVLTFGAGSRLTVL.

This rearrangement joins TRBV9 to TRBJ2-1, with 13 positions matching TRBD2. Germline V gene lookup returns CDR1 SGDLS and CDR2 YYNGEE. This CDR3 region has 15 residues. With V trimmed by 4 bases and J by 5 bases, 3 bases remained unmatched. This CDR3 reads CASSRGTSGNNEQFF. CDR3 DNA: TGTGCCAGCAGCCGTGGGACTAGCGGGAACAATGAGCAGTTCTTC.

This clonotype has a count of ten or more. The gene calls are TRBV6-6 and TRBJ1-5; possible D gene TRBD1, 6 bases. Trimming stripped 7 bases from V and 1 base from J, with 11 bases between. CDR1 MNHNY and CDR2 SVGAGI come from the germline V gene (reference sequence). The CDR3 loop spans 14 amino acids. The CDR3 bases are TGTGCCAGCAACTCAAGGGGGAGCAATCAGCCCCAGCATTTT. Amino acid sequence: CASNSRGSNQPQHF.

The chain joins TRBV4-1 to TRBJ2-7; 10 positions match TRBD2. Germline CDR1 and CDR2: MGHRA and YSYEKL. The CDR3 is made up of 18 amino acids. V was pared by 0 bases and J by 2 bases, with 10 bases of the junction left unmatched. This CDR3 is CASSQEEVSGGRAYEQYV. The CDR3 DNA follows: TGCGCCAGCAGCCAAGAGGAGGTTAGCGGGGGGCGGGCCTACGAGCAGTACGTC.

The rearrangement uses TRBV6-1 and TRBJ2-4; D unclear. The V gene lost 4 bases and the J gene lost 6 bases, with 19 bases spanning the gap. The germline V gene has CDR1 MNHNS and CDR2 SASEGT. This CDR3 contains 16 residues. As DNA, the CDR3 is TGTGCCAGCAGTGGCGCCGGGCCGCATCCCCGAAACATTCAGTACTTC. This sequence encodes CASSGAGPHPRNIQYF.

There are a few counts of this clonotype. The CDR3 is CASSPRGQQPQHF. The CDR3 bases are TGTGCCAGCAGTCCCCGGGGGCAGCAGCCCCAGCATTTT. The V call is TRBV12-3 or TRBV12-4, the J call TRBJ1-5, with D perhaps TRBD1 (6 bases). Trimming shortened V by 5 bases and J by 7 bases, and 12 bases separated the two germline ends. The length of the CDR3 is 13 residues.

The chain has TRBV14 and TRBJ2-7; D is unresolved. The CDR3 runs to 16 residues. Trimming removed 0 bases at V and 5 bases at J, with 17 bases between. Germline V gives CDR1 SGHDN, CDR2 FVKESK. The CDR3 reads CASSQDRRWGANEQYF. DNA for the CDR3: TGTGCCAGCAGCCAAGATCGGCGGTGGGGTGCGAACGAGCAGTACTTC.

This clonotype has a count of ten or more. The J gene is TRBJ2-1, the V gene TRBV7-2; D gene ambiguous. Germline assignment: CDR1 SGHTA and CDR2 FQGNSA. The V end lost 8 bases, the J end lost 0 bases, and 8 bases lay between the germline ends. This CDR3 spans 13 amino acids. The CDR3 loop is CASLWDSYNEQFF. For the CDR3, the DNA is TGTGCCAGCTTGTGGGACTCCTACAATGAGCAGTTCTTC.

The sample holds many counts of this clonotype. The chain is built from TRBV27 and TRBJ1-2; unclear D gene. CDR3 length: 13 amino acids. Germline V gene sequence: CDR1 MNHEY, CDR2 SMNVEV (reference sequence). V lost 3 bases and J lost 2, with 7 bases in between. The CDR3 sequence: CASSFGQNYGYTF. The CDR3 nucleotides read TGTGCCAGCAGTTTCGGGCAGAACTATGGCTACACCTTC.

This clonotype came up once. The V gene is TRBV4-3, the J gene TRBJ2-7; a weak D match, TRBD1 (7 bases). V was cut by 8 bases and J by 4 bases, with 18 bases left in between. The CDR3 is 14 amino acids. Germline V gene sequence: CDR1 LGHNA, CDR2 YSLEER. CDR3 in amino acids: CASGRDSGTYEQYF. As DNA, the CDR3 is TGCGCCAGCGGCCGGGACAGTGGGACTTACGAGCAGTACTTC.